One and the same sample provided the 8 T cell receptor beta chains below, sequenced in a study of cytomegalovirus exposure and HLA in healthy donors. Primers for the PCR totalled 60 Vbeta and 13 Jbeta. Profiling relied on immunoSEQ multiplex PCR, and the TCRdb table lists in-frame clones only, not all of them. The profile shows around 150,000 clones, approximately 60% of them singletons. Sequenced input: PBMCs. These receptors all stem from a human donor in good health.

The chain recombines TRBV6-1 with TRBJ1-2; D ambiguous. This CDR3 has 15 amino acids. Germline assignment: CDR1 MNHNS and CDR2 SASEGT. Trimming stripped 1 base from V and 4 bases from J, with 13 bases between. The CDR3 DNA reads TGTGCCAGCAGTGAAGAAAAGATCCGAGGCTATGGCTACACCTTC. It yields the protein CASSEEKIRGYGYTF.

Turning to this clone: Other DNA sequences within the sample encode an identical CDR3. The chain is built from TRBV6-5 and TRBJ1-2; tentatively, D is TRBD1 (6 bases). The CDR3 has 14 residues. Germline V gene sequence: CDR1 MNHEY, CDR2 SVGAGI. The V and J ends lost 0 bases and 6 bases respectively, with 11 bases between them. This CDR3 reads CASSYSTGGDGYTF. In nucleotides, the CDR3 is TGTGCCAGCAGTTACTCTACGGGGGGCGATGGCTACACCTTC.

Here the CDR3 DNA reads TGTGCCAGCAGTGGGACAGGGGGCGAGGACATTCAGTACTTC. Protein product: CASSGTGGEDIQYF. The V and J genes are TRBV6-1 and TRBJ2-4; 11 nucleotides agree with TRBD1. The CDR3 is made up of 14 amino acids. V dropped 4 bases and J dropped 8; count of bases not matched to a gene: 4. In germline, CDR1 is MNHNS, CDR2 SASEGT.

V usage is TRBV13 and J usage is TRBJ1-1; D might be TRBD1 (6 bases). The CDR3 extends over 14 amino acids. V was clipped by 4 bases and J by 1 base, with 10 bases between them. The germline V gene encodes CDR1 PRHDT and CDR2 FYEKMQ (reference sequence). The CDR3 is CASSWTEPNTEAFF. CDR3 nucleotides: TGTGCCAGCAGCTGGACAGAACCGAACACTGAAGCTTTCTTT.

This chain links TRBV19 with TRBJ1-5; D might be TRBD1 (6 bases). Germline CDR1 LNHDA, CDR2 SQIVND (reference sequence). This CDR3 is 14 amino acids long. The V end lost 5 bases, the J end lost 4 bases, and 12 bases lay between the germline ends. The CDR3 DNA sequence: TGTGCCAGTAGTGTGCAGGGGAGAAATCAGCCCCAGCATTTT. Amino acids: CASSVQGRNQPQHF. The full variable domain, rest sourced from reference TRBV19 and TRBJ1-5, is DGGITQSPKYLFRKEGQNVTLSCEQNLNHDAMYWYRQDPGQGLRLIYYSQIVNDFQKGDIAEGYSVSREKKESFPLTVTSAQKNPTAFYLCASSVQGRNQPQHFGDGTRLSIL.

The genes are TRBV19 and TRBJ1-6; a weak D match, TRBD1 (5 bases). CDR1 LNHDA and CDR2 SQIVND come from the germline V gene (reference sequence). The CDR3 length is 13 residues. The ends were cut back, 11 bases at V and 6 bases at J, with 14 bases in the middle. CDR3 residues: CAGGRDFNSPLHF. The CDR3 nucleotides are TGTGCCGGCGGCCGGGACTTTAATTCACCCCTCCACTTT.

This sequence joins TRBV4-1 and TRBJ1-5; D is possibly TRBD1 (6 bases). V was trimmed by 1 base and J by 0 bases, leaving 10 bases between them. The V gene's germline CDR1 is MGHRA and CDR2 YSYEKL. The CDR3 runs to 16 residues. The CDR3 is CASSQAGTISNQPQHF. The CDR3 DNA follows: TGCGCCAGCAGCCAAGCCGGGACAATTAGCAATCAGCCCCAGCATTTT.

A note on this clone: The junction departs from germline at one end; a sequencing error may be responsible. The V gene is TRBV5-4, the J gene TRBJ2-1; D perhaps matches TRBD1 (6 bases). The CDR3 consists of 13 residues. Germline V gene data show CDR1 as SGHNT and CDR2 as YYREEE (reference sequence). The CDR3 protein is CASSLDRNNEQFF. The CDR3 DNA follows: TGTGCCAGCAGTTTGGACAGAAACAATGAGCAGTTCTTC.